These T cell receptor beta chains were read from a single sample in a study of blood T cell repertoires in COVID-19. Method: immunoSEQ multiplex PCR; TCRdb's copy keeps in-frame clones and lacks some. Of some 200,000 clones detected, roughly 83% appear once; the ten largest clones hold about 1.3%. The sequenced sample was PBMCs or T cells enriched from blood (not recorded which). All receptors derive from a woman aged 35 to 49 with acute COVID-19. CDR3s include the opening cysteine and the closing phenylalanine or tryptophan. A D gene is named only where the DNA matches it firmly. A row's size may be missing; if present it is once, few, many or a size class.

CDR3 protein: CASSQKWTSGRRSSYNEQFF; CDR3 DNA: TGTGCCAGCAGCCAGAAGTGGACTAGCGGGAGGAGGAGCTCCTACAATGAGCAGTTCTTC; D gene: TRBD2; J gene: TRBJ2-1; clone size: once; CDR3 length: 20; V gene: TRBV3-1/TRBV3-2
CDR3 protein: CASSRDRAEAFF; CDR3 DNA: TGTGCCAGCTCACGAGACAGGGCTGAAGCTTTCTTT; D gene: TRBD1; J gene: TRBJ1-1; clone size: once; CDR3 length: 12; V gene: TRBV18
CDR3 protein: CASNSGAGYEQFF; CDR3 DNA: TGCGCCAGCAATAGCGGAGCCGGGTATGAGCAGTTCTTC; D gene: -; J gene: TRBJ2-1; clone size: -; CDR3 length: 13; V gene: TRBV10-1
CDR3 protein: CASSLRGANEKLFF; CDR3 DNA: TGTGCCAGCAGCCTCAGGGGTGCTAATGAAAAACTGTTTTTT; D gene: -; J gene: TRBJ1-4; clone size: once; CDR3 length: 14; V gene: TRBV2
CDR3 protein: CASSKANPSGRETQYF; CDR3 DNA: TGTGCCAGCAGCAAAGCAAACCCCAGCGGGAGAGAGACCCAGTACTTC; D gene: TRBD2; J gene: TRBJ2-5; clone size: -; CDR3 length: 16; V gene: TRBV7-9
CDR3 protein: CASSPDRANYGYTF; CDR3 DNA: TGTGCCAGCAGCCCGGACAGGGCTAACTATGGCTACACCTTC; D gene: TRBD1; J gene: TRBJ1-2; clone size: -; CDR3 length: 14; V gene: TRBV6-5
CDR3 protein: CASSATNLAGRRDNEQFF; CDR3 DNA: TGTGCCAGCAGTGCGACTAATTTGGCGGGAAGGAGGGACAATGAGCAGTTCTTC; D gene: -; J gene: TRBJ2-1; clone size: -; CDR3 length: 18; V gene: TRBV6-1
CDR3 protein: CSVGGDQPQHF; CDR3 DNA: TGCAGCGTTGGGGGGGATCAGCCCCAGCATTTT; D gene: -; J gene: TRBJ1-5; clone size: -; CDR3 length: 11; V gene: TRBV29-1
CDR3 protein: CASSQADRLGTEAFF; CDR3 DNA: TGCGCCAGCAGCCAAGCGGACAGGTTGGGCACTGAAGCTTTCTTT; D gene: TRBD1; J gene: TRBJ1-1; clone size: -; CDR3 length: 15; V gene: TRBV4-3
CDR3 protein: CASSSRAGTGVWTSTDTQYF; CDR3 DNA: TGTGCCAGCAGTTCAAGGGCCGGGACAGGGGTTTGGACTAGCACAGATACGCAGTATTTT; D gene: TRBD1; J gene: TRBJ2-3; clone size: -; CDR3 length: 20; V gene: TRBV27
CDR3 protein: CASSYSGTSVDEQYF; CDR3 DNA: TGTGCCAGCAGTTATTCCGGGACTAGCGTAGACGAGCAGTACTTC; D gene: TRBD2; J gene: TRBJ2-7; clone size: few; CDR3 length: 15; V gene: TRBV6-2/TRBV6-3
CDR3 protein: CSARGEEQFF; CDR3 DNA: TGCAGTGCAAGAGGCGAGGAGCAGTTCTTC; D gene: -; J gene: TRBJ2-1; clone size: -; CDR3 length: 10; V gene: TRBV20-1
CDR3 protein: CASHGGTSYGYTF; CDR3 DNA: TGTGCCAGTCACGGTGGGACTAGCTATGGCTACACCTTC; D gene: -; J gene: TRBJ1-2; clone size: -; CDR3 length: 13; V gene: TRBV25-1
CDR3 protein: CASSDRGSYTDTQYF; CDR3 DNA: TGTGCCAGCAGTGACCGCGGGAGTTACACAGATACGCAGTATTTT; D gene: TRBD2; J gene: TRBJ2-3; clone size: -; CDR3 length: 15; V gene: TRBV2
CDR3 protein: CASSIPTGNTEAFF; CDR3 DNA: TGTGCCAGCAGCATACCGACAGGGAACACTGAAGCTTTCTTT; D gene: -; J gene: TRBJ1-1; clone size: -; CDR3 length: 14; V gene: TRBV13
CDR3 protein: CASSYSVRQPQHF; CDR3 DNA: TGTGCCAGCAGTTACAGTGTACGGCAGCCCCAGCATTTT; D gene: -; J gene: TRBJ1-5; clone size: -; CDR3 length: 13; V gene: TRBV28
CDR3 protein: CASSPLGDSITDTQYF; CDR3 DNA: TGTGCCAGCAGCCCTCTAGGGGACAGTATCACAGATACGCAGTATTTT; D gene: TRBD1; J gene: TRBJ2-3; clone size: -; CDR3 length: 16; V gene: TRBV7-3
CDR3 protein: CASSLQGSTDTQYF; CDR3 DNA: TGTGCCAGCAGTTTACAGGGAAGCACAGATACGCAGTATTTT; D gene: -; J gene: TRBJ2-3; clone size: -; CDR3 length: 14; V gene: TRBV27
CDR3 protein: CASSVYRNTEAFF; CDR3 DNA: TGTGCCAGCTCGGTGTATCGGAACACTGAAGCTTTCTTT; D gene: -; J gene: TRBJ1-1; clone size: -; CDR3 length: 13; V gene: TRBV27
CDR3 protein: CASGRDSLQSGELFF; CDR3 DNA: TGTGCCAGCGGAAGGGACAGCTTACAGTCCGGGGAGCTGTTTTTT; D gene: TRBD1; J gene: TRBJ2-2; clone size: -; CDR3 length: 15; V gene: TRBV6-5
CDR3 protein: CASSLGHLGETQYF; CDR3 DNA: TGCGCCAGCAGCCTAGGTCATCTAGGTGAGACCCAGTACTTC; D gene: -; J gene: TRBJ2-5; clone size: -; CDR3 length: 14; V gene: TRBV5-1
CDR3 protein: CASSQDTGNTIYF; CDR3 DNA: TGCGCCAGCAGCCAAGATACTGGAAACACCATATATTTT; D gene: -; J gene: TRBJ1-3; clone size: -; CDR3 length: 13; V gene: TRBV4-1
CDR3 protein: CASSAAPDNVGGSYEQYF; CDR3 DNA: TGTGCCAGCAGCGCCGCCCCGGATAATGTGGGAGGGTCCTACGAGCAGTACTTC; D gene: TRBD2; J gene: TRBJ2-7; clone size: few; CDR3 length: 18; V gene: TRBV5-4
CDR3 protein: CASSPKTGEDLYEQFF; CDR3 DNA: TGTGCCAGCAGTCCTAAGACAGGGGAGGATTTGTATGAGCAGTTCTTC; D gene: TRBD1; J gene: TRBJ2-1; clone size: -; CDR3 length: 16; V gene: TRBV7-9
CDR3 protein: CASRRQGGAYEQYF; CDR3 DNA: TGTGCCAGCAGAAGACAGGGGGGGGCCTACGAGCAGTACTTC; D gene: TRBD1; J gene: TRBJ2-7; clone size: -; CDR3 length: 14; V gene: TRBV27
CDR3 protein: CASSLLGDQPQHF; CDR3 DNA: TGTGCCAGCAGCTTATTAGGGGATCAGCCCCAGCATTTT; D gene: -; J gene: TRBJ1-5; clone size: -; CDR3 length: 13; V gene: TRBV7-2
CDR3 protein: CASSQVLAGVSTGELFF; CDR3 DNA: TGCGCCAGCAGCCAAGTTCTAGCGGGAGTTAGCACCGGGGAGCTGTTTTTT; D gene: TRBD2; J gene: TRBJ2-2; clone size: -; CDR3 length: 17; V gene: TRBV4-1
CDR3 protein: CASSPAGAGRVNTEAFF; CDR3 DNA: TGTGCCAGCTCACCGGCGGGGGCAGGTCGGGTGAACACTGAAGCTTTCTTT; D gene: -; J gene: TRBJ1-1; clone size: once; CDR3 length: 17; V gene: TRBV18
CDR3 protein: CASSLETSGSTDTQYF; CDR3 DNA: TGTGCCAGCAGTTTAGAGACTAGCGGGAGCACAGATACGCAGTATTTT; D gene: TRBD2; J gene: TRBJ2-3; clone size: once; CDR3 length: 16; V gene: TRBV27
CDR3 protein: CASYSLGQGALLNTGELFF; CDR3 DNA: TGTGCCAGTTATAGTTTAGGACAGGGGGCTCTATTGAACACCGGGGAGCTGTTTTTT; D gene: TRBD1; J gene: TRBJ2-2; clone size: -; CDR3 length: 19; V gene: TRBV19
CDR3 protein: CASSRQNNSPLHF; CDR3 DNA: TGTGCCAGCTCTCGACAGAACAATTCACCCCTCCACTTT; D gene: -; J gene: TRBJ1-6; clone size: -; CDR3 length: 13; V gene: TRBV9
CDR3 protein: CAWSVGQGAYEQYF; CDR3 DNA: TGTGCCTGGAGTGTAGGGCAGGGGGCTTACGAGCAGTACTTC; D gene: TRBD1; J gene: TRBJ2-7; clone size: -; CDR3 length: 14; V gene: TRBV30
CDR3 protein: CASLRQGLGTDTQYF; CDR3 DNA: TGTGCCAGCTTAAGACAGGGGCTTGGCACAGATACGCAGTATTTT; D gene: TRBD1; J gene: TRBJ2-3; clone size: -; CDR3 length: 15; V gene: TRBV2
CDR3 protein: CASSFSYQETQYF; CDR3 DNA: TGTGCCAGCAGTTTTTCGTACCAAGAGACCCAGTACTTC; D gene: -; J gene: TRBJ2-5; clone size: few; CDR3 length: 13; V gene: TRBV7-2
CDR3 protein: CASSPGQANYGYTF; CDR3 DNA: TGTGCCAGCAGCCCGGGACAGGCTAACTATGGCTACACCTTC; D gene: TRBD1; J gene: TRBJ1-2; clone size: -; CDR3 length: 14; V gene: TRBV14
CDR3 protein: CASSLAGTLALNEQFF; CDR3 DNA: TGTGCCAGCAGCTTAGCGGGGACTCTGGCTCTGAATGAGCAGTTCTTC; D gene: -; J gene: TRBJ2-1; clone size: -; CDR3 length: 16; V gene: TRBV7-9
CDR3 protein: CASSIRQGRNEKLFF; CDR3 DNA: TGTGCCAGCAGTATTCGACAGGGGCGGAATGAAAAACTGTTTTTT; D gene: TRBD1; J gene: TRBJ1-4; clone size: once; CDR3 length: 15; V gene: TRBV27
CDR3 protein: CASSPGGGYTF; CDR3 DNA: TGTGCCAGCAGCCCCGGGGGGGGCTACACCTTC; D gene: -; J gene: TRBJ1-2; clone size: -; CDR3 length: 11; V gene: TRBV13
CDR3 protein: CASSLNGQYNSPLHF; CDR3 DNA: TGTGCCAGCAGCTTGAACGGACAATATAATTCACCCCTCCACTTT; D gene: -; J gene: TRBJ1-6; clone size: -; CDR3 length: 15; V gene: TRBV13
CDR3 protein: CASSLGLAGGKIYNEQFF; CDR3 DNA: TGTGCCAGCAGCTTGGGCCTAGCGGGGGGGAAGATTTACAATGAGCAGTTCTTC; D gene: TRBD2; J gene: TRBJ2-1; clone size: -; CDR3 length: 18; V gene: TRBV5-4
CDR3 protein: CASSLGLNSEKLFF; CDR3 DNA: TGTGCCAGCAGTTTGGGACTGAATAGTGAAAAACTGTTTTTT; D gene: -; J gene: TRBJ1-4; clone size: -; CDR3 length: 14; V gene: TRBV27
CDR3 protein: CASSLVGGQETQYF; CDR3 DNA: TGCGCCAGCAGCTTGGTGGGGGGCCAAGAGACCCAGTACTTC; D gene: -; J gene: TRBJ2-5; clone size: -; CDR3 length: 14; V gene: TRBV5-1
CDR3 protein: CASTPRSLSSYNSPLHF; CDR3 DNA: TGTGCCAGCACTCCGAGGAGCCTGAGCTCCTATAATTCACCCCTCCACTTT; D gene: -; J gene: TRBJ1-6; clone size: -; CDR3 length: 17; V gene: TRBV7-2
CDR3 protein: CASSTRLGVQFTDTQYF; CDR3 DNA: TGCGCCAGCAGCACCCGGTTGGGAGTGCAGTTCACAGATACGCAGTATTTT; D gene: -; J gene: TRBJ2-3; clone size: -; CDR3 length: 17; V gene: TRBV5-1
CDR3 protein: CSVRTGNQPQHF; CDR3 DNA: TGCAGCGTTCGGACGGGGAATCAGCCCCAGCATTTT; D gene: -; J gene: TRBJ1-5; clone size: -; CDR3 length: 12; V gene: TRBV29-1
CDR3 protein: CASSPLGLERETQYF; CDR3 DNA: TGTGCCAGCAGCCCCCTCGGGTTGGAGAGGGAGACCCAGTACTTC; D gene: -; J gene: TRBJ2-5; clone size: -; CDR3 length: 15; V gene: TRBV7-2
CDR3 protein: CASSLGGGLYEQYF; CDR3 DNA: TGCGCCAGCAGCTTGGGTGGAGGCCTCTACGAGCAGTACTTC; D gene: -; J gene: TRBJ2-7; clone size: -; CDR3 length: 14; V gene: TRBV5-1
CDR3 protein: CASSLGVAGGPQETQYF; CDR3 DNA: TGCGCCAGCAGCTTGGGGGTAGCGGGGGGCCCCCAAGAGACCCAGTACTTC; D gene: TRBD2; J gene: TRBJ2-5; clone size: -; CDR3 length: 17; V gene: TRBV5-1
CDR3 protein: CAISDQTASYEQYF; CDR3 DNA: TGTGCCATCAGTGACCAGACAGCGTCCTACGAGCAGTACTTC; D gene: -; J gene: TRBJ2-7; clone size: -; CDR3 length: 14; V gene: TRBV10-3
CDR3 protein: CASRRGGENIQYF; CDR3 DNA: TGTGCCAGCAGGAGGGGAGGGGAAAACATTCAGTACTTC; D gene: TRBD2; J gene: TRBJ2-4; clone size: -; CDR3 length: 13; V gene: TRBV3-1/TRBV3-2
CDR3 protein: CATSRGTGSANYGYTF; CDR3 DNA: TGTGCCACCAGCAGAGGAACAGGGAGTGCTAACTATGGCTACACCTTC; D gene: -; J gene: TRBJ1-2; clone size: -; CDR3 length: 16; V gene: TRBV15
CDR3 protein: CASSPSGDSNQPQHF; CDR3 DNA: TGTGCCAGCTCACCGTCAGGTGATAGCAATCAGCCCCAGCATTTT; D gene: -; J gene: TRBJ1-5; clone size: -; CDR3 length: 15; V gene: TRBV18
CDR3 protein: CASSLGPGLFSYEQYF; CDR3 DNA: TGTGCCAGCAGCTTAGGCCCCGGACTCTTCTCCTACGAGCAGTACTTC; D gene: -; J gene: TRBJ2-7; clone size: -; CDR3 length: 16; V gene: TRBV7-9